The source of this T cell receptor (beta chain) is a study of blood T cells in healthy people across ages. A few counts support this clonotype. The use of a sample-barcoded 5' primer and a J-beta primer mix characterized a second PCR of roughly 6 to 11 cycles. TCRdb re-called the 5' RACE reads through MiXCR, storing one row per CDR3 protein. Here the sample spans roughly 800,000 distinct CDR3 sequences, about 25% being singletons. Germline trimming cut 5 bases from V and 6 bases from J; bases unmatched to any gene: 16. The CDR3 totals 18 residues. Germline CDR1 and CDR2: MNHNS and SASEGT. These data were also filed under a second study, of T cells of mothers and their children. From that paper: In this cohort, donors were three healthy Caucasian mothers plus their six children. Versus unrelated pairs, overlap was slightly higher in related mother-child pairs, without reaching significance.

The clonotype originates from a boy under 18 in good health. J is TRBJ2-3 and V is TRBV6-1, with TRBD1 matching 11 bases. The sequencing input was blood. Here the CDR3 DNA reads TGTGCCAGCAGTCGCCCTGTCCGGGACAGGGGGTCTACGGATACGCAGTATTTT. It is translated as CASSRPVRDRGSTDTQYF.